What follows describes a single TCR beta chain. This clonotype has more than one count but fewer than ten. Its antigen is unknown. No base-level quality is on record; no much larger clone is a single base apart. The CDR3, cysteine through phenylalanine, is 15 amino acids long. The retained sequence is limited to the CDR3, 45 bases, with the frame set at the first base. The sample is drawn from a study of human T cells and chemical hapten exposure (dated by TCRdb to about 2021). Describing the broader study: For sensitization, 2% DPC in acetone was applied to a 2 cm by 2 cm area of upper inner arm skin. Patients additionally received weekly therapeutic DPC doses to the scalp throughout the roughly 25-week study period. Patch testing was performed on the upper back with Finn chambers containing 0.01% DPC, and the patch tests were scored after 6 days according to International Contact Dermatitis Research Group standards. Alopecia areata with under or over 50% scalp involvement, alopecia totalis and alopecia universalis were represented in the patient cohort, which was mostly female. Libraries were combined into a pool for sequencing, and differences in TCR yield between samples came mainly from small differences in library volumes within the pool. Peripheral blood TCR repertoire changes were tracked in vivo in alopecia patients during primary and secondary sensitization to the hapten diphenylcyclopropenone (DPC). Blood samples were taken from patients before sensitization (week 0) and then at 2, 6 and about 24 weeks after DPC sensitization. For TCR sequencing, blood came from 25 to 35 alopecia patients at anywhere from one to four time points (pre-sensitization, 2, 6 and 24 weeks).

Receptors were amplified or captured by RACE. Sequenced using a NextSeq 500. During library preparation, unique molecular identifiers were attached to individual cDNA molecules so that TCRs could be counted quantitatively and reproducibly. For every blood RNA sample, sequencing covered both the TCR alpha and TCR beta chains. The paper's processing steps were these. Samples had a median of around 92,000 TCRs, with a range from about 23,224 to 750,000. The Decombinator software suite was used to annotate the V, J and CDR3 of the TCR reads. For PS versus PT1 abundance plots, all samples were subsampled to the same number of TCRs (28,000). TCRs were defined as expanded if absent before sensitization and observed at least eight times at the 2-week time point. TCRdb redid the processing of the public reads, applying fastp at Q25 and MiXCR, and retained in-frame beta chains. Rows with a matching CDR3 protein are joined into one entry that keeps the most common DNA and genes. TCRdb's processing, not the authors', yielded these V and J calls. The sample table contains roughly 160,000 distinct CDR3 sequences; only one count was recorded for about 14% of them. The ten biggest clones cover 1.5% to 2% of the sample.

The sample's time point, from its label and the paper: patch test 1, 2 weeks after DPC sensitization. The treatment or condition label corresponds to: therapeutic diphenylcyclopropenone sensitization with weekly scalp DPC. At each patch-test visit, blood was drawn before the patch test was applied. Patients were eligible if aged 18 to 70, diagnosed with alopecia and judged suitable for DPC therapy, and pregnant patients were excluded. Total RNA was extracted from unfractionated whole blood that had been collected in Tempus Blood RNA tubes. General conclusions and limits of the study: A positive correlation was found between the number of PT1 expanded TCRs and patch test score, with significance reached at thresholds 8, 16 and 32 but not 4. Repeated subsampling changed both the strength of the expansion versus patch-test correlation and the threshold at which the correlation became significant. All patients had alopecia, a presumed autoimmune disease, so their immune response might differ from that of healthy individuals. Compared with pre-sensitization or healthy control sets, expanded TCRs formed significantly more large CDR3 similarity clusters, which is consistent with antigen-driven responses. DPC sensitization did not change the number of TCRs with a frequency above 1 in 1000, and there was no evidence of changes in global repertoire structure.

The TCR sequence derives from a woman aged 25 to 45 with alopecia areata. Some clones in this sample may be carry-over from other donors' samples. The rearranged segments are TRBV21-1 and TRBJ2-7; TRBD1, as called in the table, went unchecked against the DNA. TRBV21-1 is a pseudogene. The sample consisted of whole blood, taken in connection with sensitization to the hapten diphenylcyclopropenone (DPC). The CDR3 corresponds to CASSKETGLFYEQYF. The DNA sequence reads TGTGCCAGCAGCAAAGAGACAGGCCTTTTCTACGAGCAGTACTTC.